This entry lists 8 T cell receptor beta chains sequenced from one sample in a study of cytomegalovirus exposure and HLA in healthy donors. This PCR relied on a set of 60 Vbeta primers and 13 Jbeta primers. The method was immunoSEQ multiplex PCR; TCRdb's version includes in-frame clones alone and lacks a portion of them. This table holds about 170,000 clones, approximately 73% found once. The sample comprised PBMCs. The origin of the receptors is a young woman in good health and CMV-seropositive.

This chain links TRBV9 with TRBJ2-7; D remains ambiguous. V was pared by 3 bases and J by 3 bases, with 13 bases between. Germline V gives CDR1 SGDLS, CDR2 YYNGEE. This CDR3 has 14 residues. The CDR3 region is CASSAVADSYEQYF. The CDR3 DNA reads as TGTGCCAGCAGCGCCGTAGCAGATAGCTACGAGCAGTACTTC.

The chain employs TRBV4-2 and TRBJ1-4, with 9 bases lining up with TRBD1. In germline, CDR1 is LGHNA, CDR2 YNFKEQ. This CDR3 has 16 amino acids. V was pared by 1 base and J by 11 bases, with 11 bases of the junction left unmatched. Here the CDR3 reads CASSQAEQGAGRKLFF. The CDR3 DNA reads as TGTGCCAGCAGCCAAGCAGAACAGGGGGCTGGGCGGAAACTGTTTTTT.

This clone showed up just a few times. V and J are TRBV7-2 and TRBJ2-7; 7 nucleotides line up with TRBD2. With V trimmed by 1 base and J by 3 bases, 3 bases remained unmatched. The CDR3 sequence is 14 residues long. The V gene's germline CDR1 is SGHTA and CDR2 FQGNSA. The CDR3 region is CASSLGAGYYEQYF. Here the CDR3 DNA reads TGTGCCAGCAGCTTAGGAGCGGGGTACTACGAGCAGTACTTC. Together with reference TRBV7-2 and TRBJ2-7, the CDR3 gives the full variable domain: GAGVSQSPSNKVTEKGKDVELRCDPISGHTALYWYRQSLGQGLEFLIYFQGNSAPDKSGLPSDRFSAERTGGSVSTLTIQRTQQEDSAVYLCASSLGAGYYEQYFGPGTRLTVT.

This chain joins TRBV11-3 and TRBJ2-7; a possible D gene is TRBD2 (5 bases). Trimming removed 0 bases at V and 2 bases at J, with 5 bases between. Germline values: CDR1 SGHNT, CDR2 YENEEA. The CDR3 runs 13 residues. As DNA, the CDR3 is TGTGCCAGCAGCTTAGACGGGGCCTACGAGCAGTACTTC. Translation gives CASSLDGAYEQYF.

The rearrangement uses TRBV11-3 and TRBJ1-1; 10 bases align to TRBD1. The CDR3 length is 13 residues. The trim removed 2 bases at V and 8 bases at J, leaving 2 bases unmatched. The V gene's germline CDR1 is SGHNT and CDR2 YENEEA. The CDR3, as DNA: TGTGCCAGCAGCTTACGGGACAGGGGAGAAGCTTTCTTT. It specifies CASSLRDRGEAFF. The whole variable domain, remainder taken from reference TRBV11-3 and TRBJ1-1, is EAGVVQSPRYKIIEKKQPVAFWCNPISGHNTLYWYLQNLGQGPELLIRYENEEAVDDSQLPKDRFSAERLKGVDSTLKIQPAELGDSAVYLCASSLRDRGEAFFGQGTRLTVV.

The chain employs TRBV4-1 and TRBJ1-3, with unresolved D. The CDR3 runs to 14 residues. The V and J ends lost 4 bases and 2 bases respectively, with 9 bases between them. Germline CDR1 and CDR2: MGHRA and YSYEKL. The CDR3 coding sequence is TGCGCCAGCAGCCGGACTGAGCCTGGAAACACCATATATTTT. This translates into CASSRTEPGNTIYF.

The V call is TRBV19, the J call TRBJ1-5; weak D call: TRBD1 (6 bases). CDR3 length: 15 residues. Looked up from germline, CDR1 is LNHDA and CDR2 is SQIVND (reference sequence). V was trimmed by 5 bases and J by 2 bases, leaving 13 bases between them. CDR3 residues: CASSGDTWGNQPQHF. The CDR3 nucleotides read TGTGCCAGTAGTGGGGACACATGGGGCAATCAGCCCCAGCATTTT. The full variable domain, with the rest looked up from reference TRBV19 and TRBJ1-5, is DGGITQSPKYLFRKEGQNVTLSCEQNLNHDAMYWYRQDPGQGLRLIYYSQIVNDFQKGDIAEGYSVSREKKESFPLTVTSAQKNPTAFYLCASSGDTWGNQPQHFGDGTRLSIL.

The chain has TRBV4-3 and TRBJ1-2, with D perhaps matching TRBD1 (5 bases). Germline CDR1 and CDR2: LGHNA and YSLEER. With 1 base removed from V and 2 bases from J, the gap between germline ends came to 14 bases. The CDR3 runs 16 residues. Written as DNA, the CDR3 is TGCGCCAGCAGCCAAGTAGGGTCCAGGGCGAACTATGGCTACACCTTC. It codes for CASSQVGSRANYGYTF.